This T cell receptor (beta chain) derives from a study of T cells in Graves' hyperthyroidism and ophthalmopathy. Study-wide context: Initial diagnosis, before any treatment, was when peripheral blood was collected. The study's findings and limits: Also found in blood were most expanded thyroid clonotypes above 0.001. Stable hyperthyroidism and ophthalmopathy were separated using 13 V-J signatures.

Regions amplified from RNA transcripts were the TCR beta CDR3 regions. Carried out on the TCR CDR3, a first-round RT-PCR used the HTBI primer set. Each CDR3 protein gets one entry after TCRdb re-called the multiplex PCR reads with MiXCR. Of roughly 510,000 distinct CDR3 sequences listed, more than 20% were seen once; the top ten hold 26%. The CDR3 is made up of 15 amino acids. Looked up from germline, CDR1 is MDHEN and CDR2 is SYDVKM. Trimming took 6 bases from V and 0 from J, leaving 14 bases between them. Diagnostic assessment was based on clinical symptoms, serum thyroxine and TRAb, thyroid ultrasound and orbital computed tomography. As regards this clonotype: The antigen is unknown.

This clonotype originated in a man aged 18 to 30 with Graves' hyperthyroidism. The sample taken for sequencing was blood. The chain uses TRBV28 and TRBJ1-2; TRBD1 might be the D (5 bases). CDR3 in amino acids: CASSPTRGTNYGYTF. The CDR3 nucleotides are TGTGCCAGCAGCCCGACGAGGGGAACTAACTATGGCTACACCTTC.